This T cell receptor beta chain was obtained from a study of blood T cell repertoires in COVID-19. Study as a whole: COVID-19 samples, acute and convalescent, were from the United States, Italy and Spain. The cDNA or gDNA used as material had been derived from T cells, B-cell-depleted T cells, or PBMCs.

This clone has only one observation. In the original analysis: It was from reference gene primer amplification that nucleated cell counts were estimated. Data came from immunoSEQ multiplex PCR; TCRdb stores just in-frame clones and leaves some out. V and J calls plus clone size are reproduced from that table; the DNA served to infer D and trimming. The sample contains 200,000 or so clones, approximately 86% of which appear only once. With 8 bases removed from V and 10 bases from J, the gap between germline ends came to 12 bases. The CDR3 sequence is 12 residues long. CDR1 is MGHDK, CDR2 SYGVNS, per germline.

This TCR came from a man in his 70s with active or convalescent COVID-19. Sequencing was done on a sample of peripheral blood. This rearrangement joins TRBV25-1 to TRBJ1-6; no definite D call. CDR3 sequence reads: CASGGEPSPLHF. In DNA form, the CDR3 reads TGTGCCAGCGGCGGGGAACCCTCACCCCTCCACTTT.